Reported below is one TCR beta chain. Its antigen remains unidentified. The entry originates in a study of cytomegalovirus exposure and HLA in healthy donors. About the study: Early on, a data release was issued that held approximately 78 million unique TCRs from HLA-typed donors. Study results and limitations: Analyzed later, association rates of TCRs varied across HLA loci, with DRB1 most and HLA-C fewest. Some V segments, including TRBV6-2 and TRBV6-3, were excluded as indistinguishable.

The V and J ends lost 3 bases and 2 bases, in that order; junction bases with no gene match: 2. Germline assignment: CDR1 SGHNT and CDR2 YYREEE (reference sequence). The CDR3 covers 15 residues. With 60 Vbeta and 13 Jbeta primers, the PCR was carried out. Clones were sequenced by immunoSEQ multiplex PCR, and TCRdb holds only the in-frame ones, with some missing. The sample includes about 90,000 clones, 55% to 75% of them seen just once. The clonotype comes from a woman younger than 30 in good health and CMV-seropositive. The source material was PBMCs. The chain joins TRBV5-4 to TRBJ2-2; TRBD1 aligns across 9 bases. This CDR3 reads CASSWGQGNTGELFF. The CDR3 DNA sequence: TGTGCCAGCAGCTGGGGACAGGGAAACACCGGGGAGCTGTTTTTT.